One T cell receptor (beta chain) is described in this entry. The sample comes from a study of blood T cell repertoires in COVID-19. Study-wide context: Samples representing acute and convalescent COVID-19 were sourced from the United States, Italy and Spain. PBMCs, B-cell-depleted T cells, or T cells provided the cDNA or gDNA that made up the material.

This CDR3 has 14 amino acids. Per the germline V gene, CDR1 is SNHLY and CDR2 is FYNNEI. Original analysis: Amplification of reference gene primers provided the estimated nucleated cell counts. TCRdb's copy holds only in-frame clones and misses some; the assay was immunoSEQ multiplex PCR. For V, J and clone size, that table is used; D and trimming come from the DNA. This table holds 50,000 or so clones, 75% to 80% found once. The chain is built from TRBV2 and TRBJ2-2, with 7 bases lining up with TRBD1. The specimen was peripheral blood. The receptor comes from a human donor with active or convalescent COVID-19. The donor label of this sample is uncertain. The CDR3 DNA sequence: TGTGCTTGGGTGAAGGGGGCGACCACCGGGGAGCTGTTTTTT. This translates into CAWVKGATTGELFF.